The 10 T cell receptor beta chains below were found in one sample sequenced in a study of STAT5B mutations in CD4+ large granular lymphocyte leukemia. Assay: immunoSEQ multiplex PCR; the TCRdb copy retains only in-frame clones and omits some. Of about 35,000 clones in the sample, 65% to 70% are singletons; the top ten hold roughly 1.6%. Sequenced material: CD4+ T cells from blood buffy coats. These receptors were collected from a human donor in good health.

The CDR3 loop is CASRQAGGQLLNTGELFF. For the CDR3, the DNA is TGTGCCAGCAGACAAGCGGGGGGGCAACTTTTGAACACCGGGGAGCTGTTTTTT. The J gene is TRBJ2-2, the V gene TRBV27; 10 positions agree with TRBD2. The CDR3 spans 18 residues. Germline loops: CDR1 MNHEY, CDR2 SMNVEV (reference sequence). With V trimmed by 6 bases and J by 1 base, 11 bases remained unmatched.

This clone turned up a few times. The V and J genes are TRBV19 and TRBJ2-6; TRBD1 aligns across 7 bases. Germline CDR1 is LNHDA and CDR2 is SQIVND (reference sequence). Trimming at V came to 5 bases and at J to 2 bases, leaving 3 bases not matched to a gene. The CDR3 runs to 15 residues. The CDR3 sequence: CASSVGTAGANVLTF. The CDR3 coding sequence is TGTGCCAGTAGTGTCGGGACAGCTGGGGCCAACGTCCTGACTTTC.

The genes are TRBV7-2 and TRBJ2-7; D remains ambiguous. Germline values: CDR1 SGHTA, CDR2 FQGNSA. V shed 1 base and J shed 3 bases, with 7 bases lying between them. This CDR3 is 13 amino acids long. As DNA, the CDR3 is TGTGCCAGCAGCTTAGGGCAGTACTACGAGCAGTACTTC. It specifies CASSLGQYYEQYF.

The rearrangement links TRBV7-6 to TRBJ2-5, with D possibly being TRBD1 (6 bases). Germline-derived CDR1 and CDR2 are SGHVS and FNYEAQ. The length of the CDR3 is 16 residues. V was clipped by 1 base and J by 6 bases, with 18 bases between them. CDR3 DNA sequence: TGTGCCAGCAGCTTAGGCGTGGGGGCGGTACGTCAGACCCAGTACTTC. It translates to CASSLGVGAVRQTQYF.

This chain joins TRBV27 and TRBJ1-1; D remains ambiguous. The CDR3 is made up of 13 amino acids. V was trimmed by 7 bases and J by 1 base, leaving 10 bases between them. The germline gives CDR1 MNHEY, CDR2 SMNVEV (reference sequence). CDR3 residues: CASTRGRNTEAFF. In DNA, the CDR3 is TGTGCCAGCACCCGAGGGAGGAACACTGAAGCTTTCTTT.

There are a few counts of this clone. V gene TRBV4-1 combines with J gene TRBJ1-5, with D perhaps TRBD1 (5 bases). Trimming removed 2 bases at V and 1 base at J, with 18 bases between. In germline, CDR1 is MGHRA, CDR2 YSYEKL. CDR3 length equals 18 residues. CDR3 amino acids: CASSQPPRRRDSNQPQHF. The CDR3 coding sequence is TGCGCCAGCAGCCAACCCCCCCGACGCAGGGACAGCAATCAGCCCCAGCATTTT.

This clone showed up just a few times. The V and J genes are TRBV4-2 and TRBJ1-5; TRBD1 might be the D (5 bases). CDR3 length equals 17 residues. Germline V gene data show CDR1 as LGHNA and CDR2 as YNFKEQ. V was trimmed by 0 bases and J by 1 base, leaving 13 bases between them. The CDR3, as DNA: TGTGCCAGCAGCCAAGAGAAGGGGTCCGGGAGCAATCAGCCCCAGCATTTT. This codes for CASSQEKGSGSNQPQHF.

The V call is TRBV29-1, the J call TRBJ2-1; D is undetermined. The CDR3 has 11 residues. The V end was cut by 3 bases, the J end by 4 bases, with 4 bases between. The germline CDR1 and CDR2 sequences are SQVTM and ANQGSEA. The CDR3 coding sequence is TGCAGCGTTGACGGGTACAATGAGCAGTTCTTC. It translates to CSVDGYNEQFF.

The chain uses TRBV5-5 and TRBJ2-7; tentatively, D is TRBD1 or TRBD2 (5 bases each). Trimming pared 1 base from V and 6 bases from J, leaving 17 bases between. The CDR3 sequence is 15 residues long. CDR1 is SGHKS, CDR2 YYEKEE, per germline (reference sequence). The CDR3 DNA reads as TGTGCCAGCAGCTTGAGGGAGACCCGAGGGGTCGAGCAGTACTTC. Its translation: CASSLRETRGVEQYF.

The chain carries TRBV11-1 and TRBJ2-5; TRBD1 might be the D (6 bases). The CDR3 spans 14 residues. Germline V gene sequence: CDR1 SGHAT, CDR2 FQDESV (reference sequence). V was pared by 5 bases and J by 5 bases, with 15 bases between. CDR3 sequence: CASSPVPRGETQYF. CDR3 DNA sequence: TGTGCCAGCAGCCCCGTCCCCAGGGGTGAGACCCAGTACTTC.